This T cell receptor beta chain was profiled in a study of T cells in Graves' hyperthyroidism and ophthalmopathy. This clonotype was picked up many times. Regions amplified from RNA transcripts were the TCR beta CDR3 regions. TCR CDR3 regions were first amplified by RT-PCR with HTBI primers. TCRdb redid the calling of the multiplex PCR reads with MiXCR, one entry per CDR3 protein. The repertoire has hundreds of thousands of distinct CDR3 sequences, around 13% of them found once; the top ten carry roughly 10%. Germline V gives CDR1 MNHEY, CDR2 SVGEGT. J was trimmed by 2 bases and V by 0 bases; bases with no gene match: 1. This CDR3 spans 15 amino acids.

This receptor was identified in a woman aged 18-29 years with Graves' hyperthyroidism. The V call is TRBV6-2 or TRBV6-3, the J call TRBJ2-7; 10 bases fit TRBD2. Sequenced material: blood. The CDR3 loop reads CASSYSLAGAYEQYF. The CDR3 bases are TGTGCCAGCAGTTACTCGCTAGCGGGGGCCTACGAGCAGTACTTC.